This TCR beta chain is drawn from a study of radiotherapy plus CTLA-4 blockade in lung cancer. General study results and limits: Clones derived from tumor TCRs expanded in blood after radiotherapy plus ipilimumab.

V trimming: 1 base; J trimming: 0 bases; junction bases outside the gene matches: 8. Germline V CDR1 and CDR2: LNHDA, SQIVND (reference sequence). This CDR3 is built from 18 residues. Focal radiation plus CTLA-4 blockade with ipilimumab was given to patients with chemo-refractory metastatic non-small-cell lung cancer. As for this clone: Its antigen remains unidentified.

The table came from immunoSEQ multiplex PCR; TCRdb's copy has only in-frame clones and leaves some out. The table records 90,000 to 100,000 clones, 60% to 75% of them present only once. This chain uses TRBV19 with TRBJ1-4; TRBD1 matches at 7 bases. Sample: peripheral blood, taken from a patient treated with radiotherapy plus ipilimumab. This receptor was taken from a human donor with non-small cell lung cancer who had a partial response to radiotherapy plus ipilimumab. Some clones in this sample may be carry-over from other donors' samples. CDR3 sequence (DNA): TGTGCCAGTAGTATAGGGGGGACAGCTACTTCAACTAATGAAAAACTGTTTTTT. Protein sequence: CASSIGGTATSTNEKLFF. Using reference TRBV19 and TRBJ1-4 for the parts outside the CDR3, the full variable domain is DGGITQSPKYLFRKEGQNVTLSCEQNLNHDAMYWYRQDPGQGLRLIYYSQIVNDFQKGDIAEGYSVSREKKESFPLTVTSAQKNPTAFYLCASSIGGTATSTNEKLFFGSGTQLSVL.